The next 3 T cell receptor beta chains were all read from a single sample in a study of tumor and adjacent non-tumor tissue in lung cancer. Three rounds of nested PCR, following a modified ARM-PCR protocol, produced the TCRbeta library. Each CDR3 protein gets one entry after TCRdb re-called the multiplex PCR reads with MiXCR. The table includes 60,000 to 85,000 distinct CDR3 sequences, roughly 76% detected once. RNA was extracted from bulk tissue without any cell sorting. Sequencing was done on a sample of lung tumor tissue. These receptors came from a woman in her fifties or sixties with non-small cell lung cancer.

The chain combines TRBV29-1 with TRBJ2-2; D is undetermined. The germline V gene encodes CDR1 SQVTM and CDR2 ANQGSEA. Between the trimmed V and J ends, which lost 0 bases and 15 bases, there was a span of 17 bases. The CDR3 is made up of 13 amino acids. CDR3 region: CSVEDLEYSWLFF. As DNA, the CDR3 is TGCAGCGTTGAAGATTTGGAGTACTCCTGGTTGTTTTTT.

The chain joins TRBV6-6 to TRBJ2-1, with no clear D. The CDR3 loop spans 19 amino acids. Deletions cut 5 bases from V and 10 bases from J, with 33 bases between. The germline V gene has CDR1 MNHNY and CDR2 SVGAGI (reference sequence). The CDR3 loop is CASSNFAGMAATFYYEQFF. The CDR3 nucleotides read TGTGCCAGCAGTAACTTTGCCGGAATGGCGGCTACCTTCTACTACGAGCAGTTCTTC.

CDR3 nucleotide sequence: TGCATTGCATGGCGCGATGAAAAACTGTTTTTT. Amino acids: CIAWRDEKLFF. The chain links TRBV20-1 to TRBJ1-4; D unclear. Germline-derived CDR1 and CDR2 are DFQATT and SNEGSKA (reference sequence). The CDR3 has 11 amino acids.